Listed here are 4 T cell receptor beta chains from one sample, sequenced in a study of blood T cells in healthy people across ages. With a J-beta primer mix and a sample-barcoded 5' primer, a second PCR ran roughly 6 to 11 cycles. TCRdb redid the calling of the 5' RACE reads with MiXCR, one entry per CDR3 protein. The top ten clones hold about 4.1% of a sample with 1,500,000 or so distinct CDR3 sequences, roughly 43% of them seen once. Sequencing was carried out using blood. The receptors stem from a woman between 18 and 29 years old in good health.

The CDR3 here is CASSLESVSGHRTDTQYF. The CDR3 DNA reads as TGTGCCAGCAGCTTAGAGAGTGTTAGCGGGCACCGCACAGATACGCAGTATTTT. This chain uses TRBV7-8 with TRBJ2-3, with TRBD2 identical over 7 bases. The CDR3 consists of 18 residues. CDR1 is SGHVS and CDR2 is FQNEAQ in the germline V gene. J gave up 1 base and V 1 base, and 11 bases lay outside the gene matches.

The rearrangement uses TRBV20-1 and TRBJ2-7; D ambiguous. Looked up from germline, CDR1 is DFQATT and CDR2 is SNEGSKA (reference sequence). CDR3 length equals 14 residues. The germline V and J ends were trimmed by 1 base and 1 base, with 11 bases remaining between them. The CDR3 loop reads CSARAPILSYEQYF. The CDR3 DNA is TGCAGTGCTAGAGCTCCGATTTTGTCCTACGAGCAGTACTTC.

Ten or more counts support this clonotype. The chain carries TRBV6-2 or TRBV6-3 and TRBJ2-1; 8 bases are a match to TRBD2. With V trimmed by 6 bases and J by 3 bases, 7 bases remained unmatched. This CDR3 is built from 15 residues. Germline-derived CDR1 and CDR2 are MNHEY and SVGEGT. CDR3 DNA sequence: TGTGCCAGCAGCCAGGGACTAGGGGGCTACAATGAGCAGTTCTTC. It specifies CASSQGLGGYNEQFF.

To note about this clonotype: A much bigger clone sits one base away, suggesting this may be a read error. CDR3 nucleotides: TGCAGTGCTAGAGTTGATGACCATGGCTACACCTTC. Its translation: CSARVDDHGYTF. V gene TRBV20-1 combines with J gene TRBJ1-2; D remains unclear. Trimming removed 1 base from V and 6 bases from J, with 9 bases in between. Germline values: CDR1 DFQATT, CDR2 SNEGSKA (reference sequence). The CDR3 is made up of 12 amino acids.